Included here is one T cell receptor beta chain sequence, with context. Its antigen remains undetermined. It has no much larger one-base neighbor in the sample; base qualities were not kept. The sample belongs to a study of cytomegalovirus exposure and HLA in healthy donors (dated by TCRdb to about 2017). For the study in its entirety: According to an earlier analysis of 450 to 650 of the donors, roughly 180 million T cells yielded roughly 110 million unique TCR beta sequences and about 300 Gb of sequence data. An early release covering 500 to 750 HLA-typed donors comprised around 300 gigabases of sequencing data and roughly 85 million unique TCR sequences. Of the approximately 400 genotyped donors, over 70% fell in the genetic ancestry cluster associated with self-reported Caucasian donors. The study was designed to test whether signatures of past pathogen exposure could be identified by cataloging public T cell receptors. Using immunosequencing, the study profiled T cell repertoires from fewer than 700 subjects and related those repertoires to cytomegalovirus serostatus. Besides the first cohort of approximately 670 subjects, a separate validation cohort made up of roughly 120 different subjects was used. The study combined high-throughput TCR immunosequencing, statistical association of individual TCRs with disease status, and machine learning to predict cytomegalovirus infection status. A later analysis re-examined previously published TCR beta repertoires from 500 to 700 donors and added high-resolution HLA genotyping to investigate patterns of TCR occurrence. Rather than drawing on any new phenotypic data, the later analysis identified candidate immune exposures from TCR beta sequences and the way those sequences occurred across donors. To decide whether each TCR beta V gene segment behaved as functional or pseudogenic, an earlier analysis of some 540 of the donors relied on high-throughput TCR beta sequencing. Donor age, sex, ethnicity and CMV serostatus were compiled together with the repertoire data. A later genetic analysis took genome-wide SNP genotypes for about three fifths of the roughly 700 donors and used that subset as a discovery cohort. All discovery cohort repertoires had been generated on a single sequencing platform. Both class I and class II loci were covered by HLA typing, at four-digit resolution. The number of donors typed differed by locus, with about 629-630 for A, B, C, DRB1 and DQB1, 522 for DQA1, under 610 for DPA1, and around 460 for DPB1. Five DR-DQ haplotypes were treated as single units for association and clustering because of strong linkage in the cohort. Among around 400 genotyped donors of the cohort, an average of around 240,000 unique TCR beta nucleotide sequences were sequenced per donor, around 20% of them non-productive.

From the cysteine up to the phenylalanine, the CDR3 has a length of 14 residues. Left in the record is the CDR3 DNA by itself, 42 bases read in frame from the first base. V and J are trimmed by 0 bases and 9 bases, and the gene matches miss 2 bases of the junction. In the germline V gene, CDR1 corresponds to SGHRS and CDR2 to YFSETQ. The cohort consisted of approximately 670 healthy bone marrow donors. All cohort members were sampled while nominally healthy, although unrecorded immune exposures were likely present. The donor tested CMV seronegative and was one of the 352 seronegative cohort members. A peripheral blood sample was provided by each donor, and peripheral blood mononuclear cells were used for TCR beta sequencing. Genomic DNA extraction from the blood cell samples was performed with the Qiagen DNeasy Blood Extraction Kit. The study at large found these results: Strong co-occurrence of HLA alleles, especially DR and DQ, made assigning TCR associations to individual alleles difficult. This cohort had only TCR beta chains sequenced, and the lack of alpha or paired-chain data limited which features could be detected. A later analysis associated roughly 17,000 TCR beta sequences with specific HLA alleles at a false discovery rate of 0.05. The authors suggested that the approach could potentially be extended to other disease states and immunological phenotypes. Correlated functional status among segregating V segments might reflect linkage disequilibrium, but an unknown experimental factor could not be ruled out. For the cohort, immune exposure information was limited to CMV serostatus. In a later genetic analysis, fewer N-insertions in productive TCRs were reported among donors in an Asian-associated ancestry cluster than the roughly 700-donor mean. A later analysis found that most CMV-associated TCR beta chains appeared HLA-restricted, with HLA associations seemingly driven largely by CMV exposure. A further reported finding was that TCR beta sequences accurately predicted the HLA-A and HLA-B alleles for most subjects in the first cohort. In a later analysis, TCR association rates were found to vary across HLA loci, with the most associated TCRs seen for DRB1 alleles and the fewest for HLA-C alleles. Because HLA typing was missing for some donors at each locus, association tests included only the typed subset. A later genetic analysis associated a missense DCLRE1C variant with V-gene and J-gene trimming of TCR beta chains, and an independent cohort replicated the association. A later analysis reported that several top co-occurrence clusters appeared linked to parvovirus B19, influenza, CMV and Epstein-Barr virus. Some IMGT-functional V segments, including TRBV6-2 and TRBV6-3, could not be distinguished by the 87-base-pair reads and were therefore excluded. The study gave a list of about 160 TCR beta chains associated with cytomegalovirus. The earlier analysis of a few hundred of the donors excluded over 15 rarely observed V segments, including chromosome 9 orphons, because counts were too low. The classifier was reported to diagnose cytomegalovirus status with high specificity and sensitivity in both the original cohort and the validation cohort. Sequencing depth was assumed to be roughly uniform across donors in the presence/absence analyses, though that assumption may not hold. In vitro tests confirmed that a few of the cytomegalovirus-associated TCR beta chains recognize cytomegalovirus antigens. A cluster of highly shared sequence variants was judged likely to represent a technical artifact of the sequencing pipeline. Most TCR sequences were observed very rarely across donors, whereas some public TCRs were present in many individuals. In an earlier analysis of about 600 of the donors, most TCR beta V segments appeared in productive rearrangements about 90% or about 30% of the time, broadly matching IMGT annotations. Compared with equally common non-associated chains, HLA-associated TCR beta chains in a later analysis were more clonally expanded and had lower generation probabilities.

Library prep was done by the immunoSEQ multiplex PCR assay. A mixture of 60 forward primers for TCR Vbeta segments and 13 reverse primers for TCR Jbeta segments was used in the multiplex PCR. The CDR3 region of rearranged TCR beta genes was amplified from genomic DNA by a multiplex PCR assay. On the Illumina HiSeq System, the amplified TCR beta libraries were sequenced as 87-base-pair reads. In the original analysis: Across the roughly 640 repertoires, a later analysis counted 80 million or so unique TCR beta chains, roughly 11 million of which were shared by at least two donors. Raw reads were error-corrected and collapsed into unique sequences with a nearest-neighbor algorithm that merged closely related sequences to remove PCR and sequencing errors. V, D and J gene segments were assigned by aligning CDR3 sequences to IMGT reference sequences. For a sequence to be retained, a match of at least six nucleotides to both a V gene segment and a J gene segment was required. A rearrangement was called productive if the CDR3 had no stop codons and remained in frame with V and J, and every other rearrangement was called non-productive. CDR3 was defined by IMGT convention, running from the second conserved V-encoded cysteine to the conserved J-encoded phenylalanine. The earlier analysis of approximately 500 of the donors excluded sequences that lacked an unambiguous match to a single V gene segment. An earlier analysis of a few hundred of the donors called V segments functional above 56.7% productive rearrangements and segregating when the between-donor standard deviation exceeded 5%. A statistical classification framework was built for diagnosing cytomegalovirus status from the catalog of TCR beta chain sequences. V and J gene assignment, in a later analysis, came from comparing TCR nucleotide sequences with IMGT/GENE-DB human TR gene sequences. A later analysis assigned CDR3 sequences and most-parsimonious VDJ recombination scenarios with the TCRdist pipeline. In a later analysis, every TCR beta chain was defined by the combination of its CDR3 amino acid sequence and its V-gene family, and reads without a unique V-gene family were dropped. A later analysis removed roughly 590 highly shared, low-generation-probability nucleotide sequences to deal with suspected cross-contamination and a sequencing artifact. For each public chain, a later analysis derived a clonal expansion index from normalized ranks of inferred template counts within each repertoire. A later analysis computed generation probabilities with a VDJ recombination model fitted to out-of-frame rearrangements, and checked the results against IGoR. Hypergeometric tests were used in a later analysis to score TCR-TCR, TCR-HLA and TCR-CMV co-occurrence, with a repertoire-size bias correction applied to the TCR pairs. In a later analysis, false discovery rates were estimated by permuting HLA or CMV assignments 20 times. In a later analysis, co-occurring TCRs were grouped with DBSCAN, and TCRdist sequence similarity was added when clustering was performed within HLA-allele-positive subsets. For co-occurrence clustering, repertoires with fewer than 30,000 or more than 120,000 public chains were excluded, along with a handful of repertoires with anomalous nucleotide sharing. The table comes from immuneACCESS by way of TCRdb, which keeps in-frame sequences with V and J called. Part of the clones is missing from these tables; in studies checked, under half for an unresolved V gene and the rest for unknown reasons. D and trimming come from the DNA, and the V and J calls and clone size come from that table. This sample has 170,000 or so clones in its table, and 79% of those were observed once. The top ten constitute around 0.74% of the sample.

Recombination joined TRBV5-1 with TRBJ2-2, and 10 bases in between align with TRBD2. The source material was PBMCs. This TCR derives from a woman aged 40 to 50 in good health and CMV-seronegative. In nucleotide form, the sequence is TGCGCCAGCAGCTTGGCTAGCGGGGGCAGGGAGCTGTTTTTT. Translation gives CASSLASGGRELFF.